These 3 T cell receptor beta chains were all obtained from the same sample, sequenced in a study of blood T cell repertoires in COVID-19. Method: immunoSEQ multiplex PCR; TCRdb's copy keeps in-frame clones and lacks some. The table lists around 170,000 clones, around 84% of them singletons. Material: peripheral blood. These receptors came from a man aged 25-45 years with active or convalescent COVID-19.

This chain joins TRBV14 and TRBJ2-7; unclear D gene. CDR1 and CDR2 (germline): SGHDN, FVKESK. With 3 bases removed from V and 6 bases from J, the gap between germline ends came to 6 bases. This CDR3 region has 11 residues. The DNA of the CDR3 is TGTGCCAGCAGCCACGGCGGCGAGCAGTACTTC. Its translation: CASSHGGEQYF.

J is TRBJ1-1 and V is TRBV7-9, with 7 positions matching TRBD1. Unmatched junction bases numbered 2, after V lost 4 bases and J lost 0 bases. The CDR3 totals 14 residues. The germline CDR1 and CDR2 sequences are SEHNR and FQNEAQ (reference sequence). The CDR3 is CASSYTGVNTEAFF. CDR3 coding DNA: TGTGCCAGCAGCTATACAGGGGTGAACACTGAAGCTTTCTTT.

V and J are TRBV6-6 and TRBJ2-7, with 10 bases matching TRBD1. The CDR3 runs 13 residues. Germline trimming cut 10 bases from V and 3 bases from J; bases unmatched to any gene: 6. Looked up from germline, CDR1 is MNHNY and CDR2 is SVGAGI (reference sequence). The CDR3 DNA follows: TGTGCCATCCGGGACAGGGGAAACTACGAGCAGTACTTC. It translates to CAIRDRGNYEQYF.